Below are 2 T cell receptor beta chains sequenced from a single sample in a study of chemoradiotherapy in HPV16-positive cancers. Method: immunoSEQ multiplex PCR; TCRdb's copy keeps in-frame clones and lacks some. The table has about 7,900 clones, 65% to 85% seen once. This specimen was collected from a patient who underwent chemoradiotherapy. The source is a human donor with HPV-associated anogenital cancer.

The chain has TRBV9 and TRBJ2-2, with 10 nucleotides matching TRBD2. The CDR3 is made up of 15 amino acids. Germline V CDR1 and CDR2: SGDLS, YYNGEE. V was pared by 1 base and J by 6 bases, with 3 bases of the junction left unmatched. For the CDR3, the DNA is TGTGCCAGCAGCGTAACTAGCGGGAAGGCCGGGGAGCTGTTTTTT. Its translation is CASSVTSGKAGELFF.

The V and J genes are TRBV20-1 and TRBJ2-7; weak D call: TRBD1 (5 bases). The V gene lost 7 bases and the J gene lost 5 bases, with 12 bases spanning the gap. The CDR3 spans 11 residues. Germline CDR1 reads DFQATT; CDR2 reads SNEGSKA (reference sequence). The CDR3 sequence: CSGTAGNEQYF. The CDR3 DNA reads TGCAGTGGTACCGCAGGGAACGAGCAGTACTTC.